One and the same sample provided the 21 T cell receptor beta chains below, sequenced in a study of PD-L1 blockade in urothelial cancer. The time point was: pretreatment peripheral blood. The protocol was immunoSEQ multiplex PCR, while the TCRdb copy is restricted to in-frame clones and leaves out a portion. Among tens of thousands of clones listed, 79% were seen once. Here the sequenced sample was PBMCs, taken around atezolizumab (anti-PD-L1) treatment. These receptors were obtained from a man between 65 and 85 years old with urothelial cancer.

The chain links TRBV6-1 to TRBJ2-3, with D tentatively TRBD2 (6 bases). Germline loops: CDR1 MNHNS, CDR2 SASEGT. The V gene lost 1 base and the J gene lost 0 bases, with 11 bases spanning the gap. This CDR3 is built from 16 residues. The CDR3 DNA reads TGTGCCAGCAGTGAAGGCGGCGGGGTGAGCACAGATACGCAGTATTTT. Translated: CASSEGGGVSTDTQYF.

This rearrangement joins TRBV6-6 to TRBJ2-5, with D possibly being TRBD2 (6 bases). This CDR3 contains 13 residues. Trimming took 8 bases from V and 5 from J, leaving 15 bases between them. In germline, CDR1 is MNHNY, CDR2 SVGAGI (reference sequence). The CDR3 sequence: CASARGAEETQYF. The CDR3 DNA is TGTGCCAGCGCCCGCGGGGCGGAGGAGACCCAGTACTTC.

A note on this clone: A junction boundary mismatches the germline segment, possibly from a read error. The chain links TRBV6-1 to TRBJ2-2; 8 bases are a match to TRBD2. CDR1 and CDR2 from the germline V gene are MNHNS and SASEGT. The CDR3 contains 17 residues. CDR3 sequence reads: CASSGRGAFANTGELFF. CDR3 nucleotide sequence: TGTGCGAGCAGTGGGCGGGGGGCCTTCGCGAACACCGGGGAGCTGTTTTTT.

This clone was seen a single time. J is TRBJ2-2 and V is TRBV6-4; possibly TRBD2 for D (6 bases). CDR1 is MRHNA and CDR2 is SNTAGT in the germline V gene. The CDR3 is 14 amino acids. The V and J ends lost 6 bases and 2 bases respectively, with 10 bases between them. CDR3 sequence: CASREGFNTGELFF. Here the CDR3 DNA reads TGTGCCAGCAGGGAGGGATTTAACACCGGGGAGCTGTTTTTT.

This chain uses TRBV10-3 with TRBJ1-2; D remains ambiguous. Between the trimmed V and J ends, which lost 1 base and 1 base, there was a span of 13 bases. The CDR3 contains 16 residues. Germline values: CDR1 ENHRY, CDR2 SYGVKD. The CDR3, as DNA: TGTGCCATCAGTGAGTTGAGGGATCCAGGTAACTATGGCTACACCTTC. Translation gives CAISELRDPGNYGYTF.

V and J are TRBV7-8 and TRBJ1-4; TRBD1 agrees at 9 bases. The CDR3 consists of 17 residues. The germline CDR1 and CDR2 sequences are SGHVS and FQNEAQ. Germline trimming cut 5 bases from V and 0 bases from J; bases unmatched to any gene: 7. CDR3 residues: CASSARQGGTTNEKLFF. For the CDR3, the DNA is TGTGCCAGCAGCGCTAGACAGGGGGGGACAACTAATGAAAAACTGTTTTTT.

The V gene is TRBV6-5, the J gene TRBJ1-1, with 7 bases lining up with TRBD1. The junction had 9 bases not matched to a gene; V was cut back by 4 bases and J by 7 bases. The CDR3 runs 14 residues. From germline, CDR1 is MNHEY and CDR2 SVGAGI. The CDR3 coding sequence is TGTGCCAGCAGTTCGCCGGGACAGCCGGGTGAAGCTTTCTTT. Its translation is CASSSPGQPGEAFF.

The genes are TRBV28 and TRBJ2-7; TRBD1 agrees at 9 bases. From germline, CDR1 is MDHEN and CDR2 SYDVKM. V trimming: 8 bases; J trimming: 4 bases; junction bases outside the gene matches: 9. CDR3 length equals 14 residues. CDR3 protein: CASRKGQGRYEQYF. As DNA, the CDR3 is TGTGCCAGCCGCAAAGGACAGGGGAGGTACGAGCAGTACTTC.

V is TRBV28 and J is TRBJ1-4; D unclear. The CDR3 is 15 amino acids. The V and J ends lost 1 base and 11 bases respectively, with 17 bases between them. Looked up from germline, CDR1 is MDHEN and CDR2 is SYDVKM. This chain's CDR3 is CASSLSSAQGGKLFF. For the CDR3, the DNA is TGTGCCAGCAGTTTATCGTCAGCGCAAGGTGGGAAACTGTTTTTT.

This sequence joins TRBV9 and TRBJ1-5, with D possibly being TRBD1 (6 bases). Germline V gives CDR1 SGDLS, CDR2 YYNGEE. Trimming cost V 1 base and J 6 bases, with 8 bases left between them. The CDR3 contains 13 residues. In DNA, the CDR3 is TGTGCCAGCAGCGTAACAGGGAGTCAGCCCCAGCATTTT. Translation: CASSVTGSQPQHF.

This chain links TRBV14 with TRBJ1-2, with a weak D call TRBD1 (6 bases). The length of the CDR3 is 15 residues. The germline V gene encodes CDR1 SGHDN and CDR2 FVKESK. Trimming took off 4 bases at V and 4 bases at J, with 16 bases between the two ends. CDR3 DNA: TGTGCCAGCAGCCGCCAGGACAGAGTAATCTATGGCTACACCTTC. Amino acid sequence: CASSRQDRVIYGYTF.

This sequence joins TRBV30 and TRBJ2-2; the match to TRBD1 covers 8 bases. This CDR3 spans 17 amino acids. Germline-derived CDR1 and CDR2 are GTSNPN and SVGIG (reference sequence). V gave up 2 bases and J gave up 1 base; unmatched junction bases: 9. Written as DNA, the CDR3 is TGTGCCTGGAGTCCGAAACCGGGACAGGTGAACACCGGGGAGCTGTTTTTT. Translated: CAWSPKPGQVNTGELFF.

The V gene is TRBV30, the J gene TRBJ1-5, with a tentative D call TRBD1 (6 bases). Germline CDR1 and CDR2: GTSNPN and SVGIG (reference sequence). The CDR3 length is 13 residues. V lost 3 bases and J 11 bases, leaving 17 bases between the germline ends. As DNA, the CDR3 is TGTGCCTGGAGCCCAACAGGGAGTAGGACCCAGCATTTT. It is translated as CAWSPTGSRTQHF.

The CDR3 protein is CASSEDSPRNTGELFF. The CDR3 DNA reads as TGTGCCAGCAGTGAAGACAGCCCCAGGAACACCGGGGAGCTGTTTTTT. The chain carries TRBV2 and TRBJ2-2; D ambiguous. The CDR3 is 16 residues long. Trimming removed 1 base from V and 1 base from J, with 10 bases in between. The V gene's germline CDR1 is SNHLY and CDR2 FYNNEI. Full variable domain (remainder filled in from reference TRBV2 and TRBJ2-2): EPEVTQTPSHQVTQMGQEVILRCVPISNHLYFYWYRQILGQKVEFLVSFYNNEISEKSEIFDDQFSVERPDGSNFTLKIRSTKLEDSAMYFCASSEDSPRNTGELFFGEGSRLTVL.

The rearrangement uses TRBV5-4 and TRBJ2-7; 10 nucleotides align to TRBD2. The CDR3 spans 15 residues. The ends lost 2 bases at V and 2 bases at J; junction bases unmatched: 4. Germline loops: CDR1 SGHNT, CDR2 YYREEE (reference sequence). CDR3 amino acids: CASSFGTSVTYEQYF. CDR3 sequence (DNA): TGTGCCAGCAGCTTCGGGACTAGCGTAACCTACGAGCAGTACTTC.

The genes are TRBV7-2 and TRBJ2-7; 7 bases are shared with TRBD2. Trimming at V came to 2 bases and at J to 7 bases, leaving 11 bases not matched to a gene. Germline values: CDR1 SGHTA, CDR2 FQGNSA. This CDR3 spans 15 amino acids. As DNA, the CDR3 is TGTGCCAGCAGCTTAATGGGGGGGATCCGAACAGAGCAGTACTTC. Translated, it gives CASSLMGGIRTEQYF.

This chain connects TRBV6-1 to TRBJ1-2; the match to TRBD1 covers 7 bases. CDR3 length equals 14 residues. Germline V gene data show CDR1 as MNHNS and CDR2 as SASEGT. The ends lost 3 bases at V and 5 bases at J; junction bases unmatched: 6. CDR3 DNA sequence: TGTGCCAGCAGTGAGGGACAGAACTTATATGGCTACACCTTC. Translated, it gives CASSEGQNLYGYTF.

V is TRBV7-2 and J is TRBJ2-5, with a possible D match to TRBD2 (6 bases). V dropped 5 bases and J dropped 0 bases, with 16 bases sitting between them. This CDR3 region has 16 residues. The germline V gene has CDR1 SGHTA and CDR2 FQGNSA. The CDR3 protein is CASSRGLPTYQETQYF. The CDR3 coding sequence is TGTGCCAGCAGCCGGGGACTTCCGACGTACCAAGAGACCCAGTACTTC. Combining the CDR3 with reference TRBV7-2 and TRBJ2-5 gives the whole variable domain GAGVSQSPSNKVTEKGKDVELRCDPISGHTALYWYRQSLGQGLEFLIYFQGNSAPDKSGLPSDRFSAERTGGSVSTLTIQRTQQEDSAVYLCASSRGLPTYQETQYFGPGTRLLVL.

This chain links TRBV30 with TRBJ1-5; D might be TRBD1 (5 bases). V shed 5 bases and J shed 6 bases, with 8 bases lying between them. Germline lookup yields CDR1 GTSNPN and CDR2 SVGIG (reference sequence). The CDR3 totals 11 residues. The CDR3 spells CAWGTGQPQHF. The CDR3 coding sequence is TGTGCCTGGGGAACAGGTCAGCCCCAGCATTTT. Looking up the rest from reference TRBV30 and TRBJ1-5 gives the full variable domain: SQTIHQWPATLVQPVGSPLSLECTVEGTSNPNLYWYRQAAGRGLQLLFYSVGIGQISSEVPQNLSASRPQDRQFILSSKKLLLSDSGFYLCAWGTGQPQHFGDGTRLSIL.

This clone came up a few times. This rearrangement joins TRBV10-1 to TRBJ1-1; D unclear. Between the trimmed V and J ends, which lost 0 bases and 7 bases, there was a span of 9 bases. CDR1 is WNHNN and CDR2 is SYGVQD in the germline V gene (reference sequence). This CDR3 is built from 13 residues. CDR3 bases: TGCGCCAGCAGTGAGTCAAGCGGAGGTGAAGCTTTCTTT. It is translated as CASSESSGGEAFF.

The genes are TRBV28 and TRBJ2-3; 8 bases fit TRBD2. The CDR3 sequence is 17 residues long. Germline loops: CDR1 MDHEN, CDR2 SYDVKM. Unmatched junction bases numbered 12, after V lost 7 bases and J lost 0 bases. CDR3 sequence: CASTPPGLGISTDTQYF. CDR3 DNA sequence: TGTGCCAGCACGCCTCCGGGACTAGGGATAAGCACAGATACGCAGTATTTT.